What follows are 17 T cell receptor beta chains derived from one specimen sequenced in a study of CD8+CD57+ T cells in acquired aplastic anemia. The use of genomic DNA as template underpinned the TCR beta VDJ and CDR3 profiling. Each CDR3 protein gets one entry after TCRdb re-called the reads with MiXCR. The data contain around 230,000 distinct CDR3 sequences, approximately 60% of them seen just once; the ten biggest clones take up 25% to 35%. Material: sorted CD4+, CD8+, or CD8+CD57+ T cells (not recorded which) from PBMCs. Source of these receptors: a human donor in good health.

The CDR3: CASSVDPPSGGRETQYF. CDR3 bases: TGTGCCAGCAGCGTAGATCCCCCAAGCGGGGGGAGGGAGACCCAGTACTTC. The chain recombines TRBV9 with TRBJ2-5; 9 positions match TRBD2. The J segment lost 5 bases and the V segment lost 0 bases, leaving 11 bases of the junction unmatched. The CDR3 length is 17 residues. Looked up from germline, CDR1 is SGDLS and CDR2 is YYNGEE.

V gene TRBV19 combines with J gene TRBJ1-5, with a weak D call TRBD1 (5 bases). V was shortened by 6 bases and J by 3 bases, with 15 bases between the two germline ends. Germline lookup yields CDR1 LNHDA and CDR2 SQIVND (reference sequence). The CDR3 has 15 residues. The CDR3 sequence: CASRGPGGANQPQHF. The DNA for the CDR3 is TGTGCCAGTAGGGGGCCGGGAGGGGCCAATCAGCCCCAGCATTTT.

The V and J genes are TRBV7-3 and TRBJ2-5; a possible D gene is TRBD1 (5 bases). Trimming cost V 5 bases and J 1 base, with 14 bases left between them. The CDR3 has 15 amino acids. Germline CDR1 reads SGHTA; CDR2 reads FQGTGA. CDR3 amino acids: CASSRAGAFQETQYF. The CDR3 DNA reads TGTGCCAGCAGCCGAGCTGGGGCCTTCCAAGAGACCCAGTACTTC.

For this clonotype: Since the CDR3 does not end with the conserved phenylalanine or tryptophan, this likely comes from a read error. The limits of the CDR3 on the DNA are not certain, so only TCRdb's listed CDR3 is given. The rearrangement links TRBV10-3 to TRBJ2-5; the table assigns TRBD2, which was not confirmed against the DNA. The CDR3 is made up of 9 amino acids, end residues included. Germline V lookup: CDR1 ENHRY, CDR2 SYGVKD. The CDR3 region is CASRVRGCK.

The chain uses TRBV5-4 and TRBJ2-1; weak D call: TRBD2 (6 bases). Germline-derived CDR1 and CDR2 are SGHNT and YYREEE (reference sequence). CDR3 size: 14 residues. V lost 10 bases and J lost 6, with 20 bases in between. This chain's CDR3 is CAQTRGGPGNEQFF. The CDR3 coding sequence is TGTGCCCAGACTCGGGGAGGTCCCGGCAATGAGCAGTTCTTC.

In this sample, this clonotype turned up a few times. The gene calls are TRBV7-9 and TRBJ2-3; the D is unclear. The CDR3 contains 13 residues. Per the germline V gene, CDR1 is SEHNR and CDR2 is FQNEAQ (reference sequence). V was clipped by 5 bases and J by 1 base, with 7 bases between them. CDR3 region: CASSPLRTDTQYF. The CDR3 DNA follows: TGTGCCAGCAGCCCTCTCCGCACAGATACGCAGTATTTT.

In DNA, the CDR3 is TGTGCCAGCAGCACCCCGCCAGTCATGACTTTC. It specifies CASSTPPVMTF. V usage is TRBV7-2 and J usage is TRBJ2-6; D remains ambiguous. V dropped 5 bases and J dropped 17 bases, with 13 bases sitting between them. Germline V CDR1 and CDR2: SGHTA, FQGNSA. CDR3 length: 11 residues.

This clonotype was seen at least ten times. This sequence joins TRBV28 and TRBJ2-3; D may be TRBD2 (5 bases). This CDR3 contains 14 residues. Germline V lookup: CDR1 MDHEN, CDR2 SYDVKM. Trimming shortened V by 3 bases and J by 3 bases, and 10 bases separated the two germline ends. CDR3 loop: CASSFVAGTDTQYF. The CDR3 coding sequence is TGTGCCAGCAGTTTCGTGGCGGGTACAGATACGCAGTATTTT. The full variable domain, its missing parts supplied by reference TRBV28 and TRBJ2-3, is DVKVTQSSRYLVKRTGEKVFLECVQDMDHENMFWYRQDPGLGLRLIYFSYDVKMKEKGDIPEGYSVSREKKERFSLILESASTNQTSMYLCASSFVAGTDTQYFGPGTRLTVL.

There are many counts of this clonotype. The V and J genes are TRBV11-3 and TRBJ2-7, with D tentatively TRBD2 (5 bases). The CDR3 contains 13 residues. The germline V and J ends were trimmed by 5 bases and 6 bases, with 14 bases remaining between them. CDR1 and CDR2 (germline): SGHNT, YENEEA. CDR3 protein: CASSTEVDGEQYF. As DNA, the CDR3 is TGTGCCAGCAGCACGGAGGTGGACGGCGAGCAGTACTTC. Looking up the rest from reference TRBV11-3 and TRBJ2-7 gives the full variable domain: EAGVVQSPRYKIIEKKQPVAFWCNPISGHNTLYWYLQNLGQGPELLIRYENEEAVDDSQLPKDRFSAERLKGVDSTLKIQPAELGDSAVYLCASSTEVDGEQYFGPGTRLTVT.

With regard to this clonotype: Given the absence of the conserved phenylalanine or tryptophan at the CDR3 end, a read error is likely. V and J are TRBV7-2 and TRBJ1-6, with D possibly matching TRBD1 (5 bases). CDR3 size: 14 residues. Germline V lookup: CDR1 SGHTA, CDR2 FQGNSA. Trimming took 3 bases from V and 7 from J, leaving 10 bases between them. The CDR3 DNA reads as TGTGCCAGCAGCTTGGGGACGGGGAATTCACCCCTCCACCTT. Translating it yields CASSLGTGNSPLHL.

This clonotype was detected only once. It may be a read error: a sequence one base away is much more abundant. The chain couples TRBV9 to TRBJ2-2; the D gene is possibly TRBD2 (5 bases). Trimming shortened V by 4 bases and J by 2 bases, and 15 bases separated the two germline ends. The germline V gene has CDR1 SGDLS and CDR2 YYNGEE. The CDR3 covers 16 residues. CDR3 in amino acids: CASSPPGRPNTGELFF. The DNA of the CDR3 is TGTGCCAGCAGCCCCCCGGGAAGGCCAAACACCGGGGAGCTGTTTTTT.

The chain combines TRBV6-5 with TRBJ2-5; perhaps TRBD1 as D (5 bases). The CDR3 consists of 14 residues. In germline, CDR1 is MNHEY, CDR2 SVGAGI. V was cut by 7 bases and J by 2 bases, with 14 bases left in between. As DNA, the CDR3 is TGTGCCAGCATGGGGCAGGGTATGCAAGAGACCCAGTACTTC. Translation gives CASMGQGMQETQYF.

This clonotype occurred a few times. V usage is TRBV7-3 and J usage is TRBJ2-2, with 11 bases identical to TRBD1. Losses at the gene ends were 5 bases for V and 6 bases for J; bases not matched to a gene: 5. Per the germline V gene, CDR1 is SGHTA and CDR2 is FQGTGA. CDR3 length: 15 amino acids. This CDR3 reads CASSLGTGGPGELFF. CDR3 in DNA: TGTGCCAGCAGCCTCGGGACAGGGGGTCCCGGGGAGCTGTTTTTT.

J is TRBJ1-6 and V is TRBV7-8; the D is unclear. In germline, CDR1 is SGHVS, CDR2 FQNEAQ. Trimming removed 5 bases at V and 7 bases at J, with 9 bases between. The CDR3 runs to 13 residues. The CDR3 loop is CASSPTLNSPLHF. In nucleotides, the CDR3 is TGTGCCAGCAGCCCCACGTTGAATTCACCCCTCCACTTT.

This clonotype has just a few counts. V usage is TRBV2 and J usage is TRBJ1-6; D not certain. Trimming cost V 5 bases and J 7 bases, with 6 bases left between them. The CDR3 totals 12 residues. From germline, CDR1 is SNHLY and CDR2 FYNNEI. CDR3 loop: CASSYTNSPLHF. CDR3 DNA sequence: TGTGCCAGCAGTTACACCAATTCACCCCTCCACTTT. The full variable domain, with the rest looked up from reference TRBV2 and TRBJ1-6, is EPEVTQTPSHQVTQMGQEVILRCVPISNHLYFYWYRQILGQKVEFLVSFYNNEISEKSEIFDDQFSVERPDGSNFTLKIRSTKLEDSAMYFCASSYTNSPLHFGNGTRLTVT.

This clonotype came up a few times. The rearrangement links TRBV15 to TRBJ2-3; TRBD2 is a possible D gene (6 bases). The CDR3 is made up of 13 amino acids. V gave up 9 bases and J gave up 5 bases, with 15 bases separating them. Looked up from germline, CDR1 is LNHNV and CDR2 is YYDKDF (reference sequence). In DNA form, the CDR3 reads TGTGCCACGGTATCGGGACTCAAAGATACGCAGTATTTT. Protein sequence: CATVSGLKDTQYF. Using reference TRBV15 and TRBJ2-3 for the parts outside the CDR3, the full variable domain is DAMVIQNPRYQVTQFGKPVTLSCSQTLNHNVMYWYQQKSSQAPKLLFHYYDKDFNNEADTPDNFQSRRPNTSFCFLDIRSPGLGDTAMYLCATVSGLKDTQYFGPGTRLTVL.

The CDR3 sequence is CASSQDKSAEQYF. In nucleotides, the CDR3 is TGTGCCAGTAGCCAAGACAAGTCGGCCGAGCAGTACTTC. The genes are TRBV19 and TRBJ2-7, with D unclear. With 6 bases removed from V and 6 bases from J, the gap between germline ends came to 15 bases. Germline lookup yields CDR1 LNHDA and CDR2 SQIVND (reference sequence). This CDR3 comprises 13 residues.